The next 25 T cell receptor beta chains were all read from a single sample in a study of blood T cell repertoires in COVID-19. Measured with immunoSEQ multiplex PCR; TCRdb has only the in-frame clones, and not every one. The repertoire holds under 150,000 clones, with around 89% as singletons. Sequenced input: peripheral blood. The receptors stem from a woman aged 45-65 years with acute or convalescent COVID-19.

The rearrangement links TRBV18 to TRBJ2-7; a weak D match, TRBD2 (6 bases). Trimming took off 1 base at V and 6 bases at J, with 7 bases between the two ends. This CDR3 is built from 12 residues. The germline V gene encodes CDR1 KGHSH and CDR2 LQKENI. The CDR3 DNA reads TGTGCCAGCTCACCACGGGGGGTCGAGCAGTACTTC. It codes for CASSPRGVEQYF.

Here the CDR3 reads CASSLSGTRNTIYF. As DNA, the CDR3 is TGTGCCAGCAGTTTGTCAGGAACGAGAAACACCATATATTTT. The rearrangement uses TRBV27 and TRBJ1-3; D gene uncertain. Germline V gives CDR1 MNHEY, CDR2 SMNVEV (reference sequence). V was trimmed by 3 bases and J by 5 bases, leaving 11 bases between them. The CDR3 runs to 14 residues.

V is TRBV28 and J is TRBJ2-7; D gene unclear. V was clipped by 7 bases and J by 0 bases, with 10 bases between them. Germline V gives CDR1 MDHEN, CDR2 SYDVKM. The CDR3 is 13 residues long. CDR3 DNA: TGTGCCAGCAAATGGGCCAGCTCCTACGAGCAGTACTTC. Its translation is CASKWASSYEQYF. Variable domain in full (rest from reference TRBV28 and TRBJ2-7): DVKVTQSSRYLVKRTGEKVFLECVQDMDHENMFWYRQDPGLGLRLIYFSYDVKMKEKGDIPEGYSVSREKKERFSLILESASTNQTSMYLCASKWASSYEQYFGPGTRLTVT.

The genes are TRBV5-1 and TRBJ2-3; 7 nucleotides line up with TRBD2. Unmatched junction bases numbered 11, after V lost 4 bases and J lost 0 bases. The CDR3 has 17 residues. CDR1 SGHRS and CDR2 YFSETQ come from the germline V gene. CDR3 in amino acids: CASSIIPLSGSTDTQYF. The CDR3 DNA is TGCGCCAGCAGCATAATCCCCCTTAGCGGGAGCACAGATACGCAGTATTTT.

CDR3 sequence: CASSIDGTEILFF. As DNA, the CDR3 is TGTGCCAGTAGTATAGACGGGACAGAGATACTGTTTTTT. V usage is TRBV19 and J usage is TRBJ1-4, with TRBD1 identical over 7 bases. The CDR3 contains 13 residues. After removal of 0 bases from V and 13 bases from J, the junction contained 5 bases not matched to a gene. CDR1 is LNHDA and CDR2 is SQIVND in the germline V gene (reference sequence).

This clone was seen once. This chain uses TRBV2 with TRBJ2-1; 9 bases fit TRBD2. The trim removed 7 bases at V and 10 bases at J, leaving 8 bases unmatched. Germline V gene sequence: CDR1 SNHLY, CDR2 FYNNEI. This CDR3 has 13 residues. This CDR3 is CASIRAGGREQFF. The CDR3 DNA reads TGTGCCAGCATCCGAGCGGGAGGACGGGAGCAGTTCTTC.

In this sample, this clone turned up a few times. This chain uses TRBV4-1 with TRBJ1-1; D unclear. Germline CDR1 reads MGHRA; CDR2 reads YSYEKL. The CDR3 spans 15 residues. The V end was cut by 4 bases, the J end by 5 bases, with 17 bases between. CDR3 loop: CASSPVGPQVTEAFF. CDR3 bases: TGCGCCAGCAGCCCTGTGGGCCCTCAAGTGACTGAAGCTTTCTTT.

The chain uses TRBV6-2 or TRBV6-3 and TRBJ2-7; no reliable D call. V shed 2 bases and J shed 0 bases, with 8 bases lying between them. Germline V gene sequence: CDR1 MNHEY, CDR2 SVGEGT. CDR3 length equals 14 residues. Written as DNA, the CDR3 is TGTGCCAGCAGTTACCCCCCGAGCTCCTACGAGCAGTACTTC. Its translation is CASSYPPSSYEQYF.

This clone came up a few times. This chain connects TRBV28 to TRBJ1-1; possibly TRBD1 for D (5 bases). The V end was cut by 3 bases, the J end by 4 bases, with 9 bases between. CDR1 and CDR2 from the germline V gene are MDHEN and SYDVKM. The CDR3 extends over 13 amino acids. The CDR3 loop reads CASSLQGGTEAFF. The CDR3 region has the DNA TGTGCCAGCAGTTTGCAGGGCGGCACTGAAGCTTTCTTT.

The J gene is TRBJ1-1, the V gene TRBV10-3; the match to TRBD1 covers 8 bases. Germline lookup yields CDR1 ENHRY and CDR2 SYGVKD. J lost 6 bases, V lost 6 bases, and 6 bases had no gene match. This CDR3 contains 13 residues. The CDR3 reads CAISLTGDAEAFF. The CDR3 nucleotides are TGTGCCATCAGCCTGACAGGGGACGCTGAAGCTTTCTTT.

The chain links TRBV19 to TRBJ2-7; maybe TRBD1 (6 bases). The ends were cut back, 3 bases at V and 2 bases at J, with 17 bases in the middle. This CDR3 spans 16 amino acids. CDR1 and CDR2 from the germline V gene are LNHDA and SQIVND (reference sequence). CDR3 nucleotides: TGTGCCAGTAGTATGGCTGTAGACCAGGGGACCTACGAGCAGTACTTC. Translating gives CASSMAVDQGTYEQYF.

V is TRBV7-9 and J is TRBJ2-6; D unresolved. The CDR3 spans 16 residues. Germline CDR1 reads SEHNR; CDR2 reads FQNEAQ (reference sequence). V was pared by 7 bases and J by 0 bases, with 13 bases between. DNA for the CDR3: TGTGCCAGCAATCTCGTACGGGTCTCTGGGGCCAACGTCCTGACTTTC. Its protein product is CASNLVRVSGANVLTF.

J is TRBJ1-1 and V is TRBV10-1, with a tentative D call TRBD1 (6 bases). The germline gives CDR1 WNHNN, CDR2 SYGVQD (reference sequence). The CDR3 length is 19 residues. Trimming took off 0 bases at V and 0 bases at J, with 20 bases between the two ends. The DNA of the CDR3 is TGCGCCAGCAGTGAGTCCAGAAATGGCGGGGGGGCCATGAACACTGAAGCTTTCTTT. Protein: CASSESRNGGGAMNTEAFF.

The rearrangement joins TRBV6-2 or TRBV6-3 to TRBJ2-5; the match to TRBD1 covers 10 bases. The germline V gene has CDR1 MNHEY and CDR2 SVGEGT. This CDR3 comprises 15 residues. V lost 2 bases to trimming and J lost 0 bases; unmatched junction nucleotides: 0. CDR3 loop: CASSYGTGDQETQYF. CDR3 bases: TGTGCCAGCAGTTACGGGACAGGGGACCAAGAGACCCAGTACTTC.

The rearrangement links TRBV6-4 to TRBJ1-2, with D hard to call. Deletions cut 2 bases from V and 4 bases from J, with 8 bases between. Germline loops: CDR1 MRHNA, CDR2 SNTAGT. The CDR3 runs to 13 residues. CDR3 bases: TGTGCCAGCAGTGACGGGAGCCTCTATGGCTACACCTTC. It encodes CASSDGSLYGYTF.

The chain joins TRBV30 to TRBJ2-3, with 8 bases that match TRBD2. There are 16 residues in the CDR3. Germline V gives CDR1 GTSNPN, CDR2 SVGIG (reference sequence). Unmatched junction bases numbered 11, after V lost 1 base and J lost 5 bases. In DNA, the CDR3 is TGTGCCTGGAGTGCCCCAGCGGGAGCTAGCGTAGATACGCAGTATTTT. Its protein product is CAWSAPAGASVDTQYF.

The chain carries TRBV4-3 and TRBJ2-7; 11 bases match TRBD1. The CDR3 contains 15 residues. After removal of 4 bases from V and 2 bases from J, the junction contained 4 bases not matched to a gene. CDR1 LGHNA and CDR2 YSLEER come from the germline V gene. CDR3 region: CASSLGTGGTYEQYF. CDR3 bases: TGCGCCAGCAGCCTTGGGACAGGGGGAACCTACGAGCAGTACTTC.

V usage is TRBV5-6 and J usage is TRBJ2-7; maybe TRBD1 (5 bases). The V and J ends lost 0 bases and 0 bases respectively, with 10 bases between them. The V gene's germline CDR1 is SGHDT and CDR2 YYEEEE. CDR3 size: 15 residues. The CDR3 nucleotides read TGTGCCAGCAGCTTGGCAGGGTACGGCTCCTACGAGCAGTACTTC. This sequence encodes CASSLAGYGSYEQYF. Using reference TRBV5-6 and TRBJ2-7 for the parts outside the CDR3, the full variable domain is DAGVTQSPTHLIKTRGQQVTLRCSPKSGHDTVSWYQQALGQGPQFIFQYYEEEERQRGNFPDRFSGHQFPNYSSELNVNALLLGDSALYLCASSLAGYGSYEQYFGPGTRLTVT.

The rearrangement links TRBV7-6 to TRBJ2-2; weak D call: TRBD2 (6 bases). Looked up from germline, CDR1 is SGHVS and CDR2 is FNYEAQ. V was shortened by 0 bases and J by 2 bases, with 13 bases between the two germline ends. The CDR3 consists of 17 residues. The CDR3 region has the DNA TGTGCCAGCAGCTTAGCGTCGGGGGTGGGCAACACCGGGGAGCTGTTTTTT. This sequence encodes CASSLASGVGNTGELFF.

In DNA, the CDR3 is TGTGCCAGTAGTATTGGTCAGGCAGTGATCTCTGGAAACACCATATATTTT. It specifies CASSIGQAVISGNTIYF. V and J are TRBV19 and TRBJ1-3; no clear D gene. The germline V gene encodes CDR1 LNHDA and CDR2 SQIVND (reference sequence). The CDR3 is 17 residues long. Trimming cost V 3 bases and J 0 bases, with 15 bases left between them.

DNA of the CDR3: TGTGCCAGCAGTTTAAACGACTTCACGGGGGAGAACACTGAAGCTTTCTTT. The encoded protein is CASSLNDFTGENTEAFF. This sequence joins TRBV28 and TRBJ1-1, with D possibly TRBD1 on 5 matching bases. Germline CDR1 reads MDHEN; CDR2 reads SYDVKM. The CDR3 contains 17 residues. Trimming took off 2 bases at V and 1 base at J, with 17 bases between the two ends.

The rearrangement joins TRBV24-1 to TRBJ2-2, with 7 nucleotides matching TRBD1. The V and J ends lost 5 bases and 0 bases, in that order; junction bases with no gene match: 8. CDR1 is KGHDR, CDR2 SFDVKD, per germline. The CDR3 runs to 17 residues. The CDR3 nucleotides read TGTGCCACCAGTGCCAGGGGGACCAGACCGAACACCGGGGAGCTGTTTTTT. Translation: CATSARGTRPNTGELFF.

The chain joins TRBV30 to TRBJ1-5, with 9 bases lining up with TRBD1. This CDR3 spans 15 amino acids. J gave up 4 bases and V 4 bases, and 8 bases lay outside the gene matches. CDR1 GTSNPN and CDR2 SVGIG come from the germline V gene (reference sequence). The CDR3: CAWKAGTGINQPQHF. For the CDR3, the DNA is TGTGCCTGGAAGGCCGGGACAGGGATAAATCAGCCCCAGCATTTT.

The gene calls are TRBV6-1 and TRBJ2-7; TRBD1 aligns across 9 bases. Unmatched junction bases numbered 5, after V lost 2 bases and J lost 6 bases. The CDR3 runs 14 residues. Germline V gene data show CDR1 as MNHNS and CDR2 as SASEGT. The CDR3 DNA reads as TGTGCCAGCAGTGAAATATGGGGACAGGGCGAGCAGTACTTC. It yields the protein CASSEIWGQGEQYF.

V is TRBV10-1 and J is TRBJ2-3; 15 nucleotides line up with TRBD2. V trimming: 5 bases; J trimming: 3 bases; junction bases outside the gene matches: 3. CDR3 length: 16 amino acids. Germline V gene sequence: CDR1 WNHNN, CDR2 SYGVQD (reference sequence). CDR3 loop: CASSLGTSGGTDTQYF. In nucleotides, the CDR3 is TGCGCCAGCAGTCTTGGGACTAGCGGGGGGACAGATACGCAGTATTTT.